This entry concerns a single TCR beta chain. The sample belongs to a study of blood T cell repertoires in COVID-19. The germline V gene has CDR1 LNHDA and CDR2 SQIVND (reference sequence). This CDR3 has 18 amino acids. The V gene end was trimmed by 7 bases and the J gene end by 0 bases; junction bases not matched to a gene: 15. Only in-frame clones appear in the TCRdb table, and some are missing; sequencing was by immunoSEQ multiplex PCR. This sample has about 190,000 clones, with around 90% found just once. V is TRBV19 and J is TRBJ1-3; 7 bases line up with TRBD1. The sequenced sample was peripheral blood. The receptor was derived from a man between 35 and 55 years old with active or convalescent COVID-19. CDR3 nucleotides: TGTGCCAGTACCCCGACGGACAGGTTCTACTCCTCTGGAAACACCATATATTTT. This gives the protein CASTPTDRFYSSGNTIYF.